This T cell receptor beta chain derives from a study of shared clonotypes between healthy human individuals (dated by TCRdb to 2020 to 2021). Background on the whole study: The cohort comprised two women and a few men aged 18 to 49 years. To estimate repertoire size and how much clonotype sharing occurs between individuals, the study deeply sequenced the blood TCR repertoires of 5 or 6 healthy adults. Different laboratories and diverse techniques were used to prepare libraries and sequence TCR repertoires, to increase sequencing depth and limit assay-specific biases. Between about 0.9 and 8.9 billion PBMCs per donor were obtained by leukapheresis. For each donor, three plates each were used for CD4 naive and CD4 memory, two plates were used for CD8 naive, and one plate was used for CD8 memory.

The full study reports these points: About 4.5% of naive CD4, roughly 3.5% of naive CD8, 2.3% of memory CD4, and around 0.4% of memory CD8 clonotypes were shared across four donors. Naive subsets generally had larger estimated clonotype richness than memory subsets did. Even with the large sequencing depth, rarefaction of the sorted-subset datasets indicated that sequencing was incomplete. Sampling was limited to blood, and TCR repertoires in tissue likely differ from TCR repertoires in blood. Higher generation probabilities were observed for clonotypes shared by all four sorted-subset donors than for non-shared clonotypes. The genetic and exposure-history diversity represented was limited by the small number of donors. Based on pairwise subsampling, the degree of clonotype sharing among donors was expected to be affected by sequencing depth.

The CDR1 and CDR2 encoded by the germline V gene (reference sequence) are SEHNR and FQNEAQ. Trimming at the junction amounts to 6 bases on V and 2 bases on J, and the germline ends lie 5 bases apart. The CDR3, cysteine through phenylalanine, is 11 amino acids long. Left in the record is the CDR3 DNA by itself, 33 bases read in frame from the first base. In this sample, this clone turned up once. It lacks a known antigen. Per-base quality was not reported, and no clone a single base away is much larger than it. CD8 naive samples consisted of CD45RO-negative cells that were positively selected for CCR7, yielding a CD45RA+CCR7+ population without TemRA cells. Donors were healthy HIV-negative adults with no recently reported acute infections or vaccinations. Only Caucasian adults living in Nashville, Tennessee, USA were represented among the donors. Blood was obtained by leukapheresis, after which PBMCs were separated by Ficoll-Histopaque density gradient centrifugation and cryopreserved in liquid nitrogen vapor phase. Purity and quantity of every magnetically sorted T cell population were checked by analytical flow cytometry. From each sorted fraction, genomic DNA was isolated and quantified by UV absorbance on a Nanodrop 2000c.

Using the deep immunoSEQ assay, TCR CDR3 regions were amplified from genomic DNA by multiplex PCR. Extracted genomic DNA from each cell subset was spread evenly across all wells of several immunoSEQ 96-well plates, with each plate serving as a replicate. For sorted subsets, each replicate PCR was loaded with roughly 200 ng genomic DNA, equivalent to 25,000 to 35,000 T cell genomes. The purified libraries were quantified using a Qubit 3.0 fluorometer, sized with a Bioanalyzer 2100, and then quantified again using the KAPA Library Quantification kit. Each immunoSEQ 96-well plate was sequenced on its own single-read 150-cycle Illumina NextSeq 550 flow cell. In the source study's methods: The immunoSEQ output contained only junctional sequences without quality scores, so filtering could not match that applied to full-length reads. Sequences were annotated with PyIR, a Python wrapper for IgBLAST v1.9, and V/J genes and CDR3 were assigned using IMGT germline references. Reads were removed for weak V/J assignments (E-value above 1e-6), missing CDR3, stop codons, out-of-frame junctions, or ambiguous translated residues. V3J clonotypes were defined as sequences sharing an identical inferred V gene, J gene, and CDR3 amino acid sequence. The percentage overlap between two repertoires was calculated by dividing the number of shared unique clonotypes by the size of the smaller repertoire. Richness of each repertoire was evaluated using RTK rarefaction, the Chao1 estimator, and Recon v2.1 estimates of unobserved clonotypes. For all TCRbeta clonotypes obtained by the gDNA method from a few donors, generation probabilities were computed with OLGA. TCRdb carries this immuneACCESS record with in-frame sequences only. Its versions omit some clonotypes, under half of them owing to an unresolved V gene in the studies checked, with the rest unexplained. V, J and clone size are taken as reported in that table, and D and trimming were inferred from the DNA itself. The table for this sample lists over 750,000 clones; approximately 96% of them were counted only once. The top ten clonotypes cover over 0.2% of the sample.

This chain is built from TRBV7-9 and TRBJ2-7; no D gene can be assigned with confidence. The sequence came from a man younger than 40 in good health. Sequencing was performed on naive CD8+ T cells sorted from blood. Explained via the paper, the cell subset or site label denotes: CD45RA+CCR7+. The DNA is TGTGCCAGCAGTGGGGCCTACGAGCAGTACTTC. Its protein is CASSGAYEQYF. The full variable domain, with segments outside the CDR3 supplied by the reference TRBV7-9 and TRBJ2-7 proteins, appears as DTGVSQNPRHKITKRGQNVTFRCDPISEHNRLYWYRQTLGQGPEFLTYFQNEAQLEKSRLLSDRFSAERPKGSFSTLEIQRTEQGDSAMYLCASSGAYEQYFGPGTRLTVT.